This T cell receptor beta chain was sequenced in a study of blood T cell repertoires in COVID-19. TCRdb keeps only in-frame clones here, not all; method: immunoSEQ multiplex PCR. The sample has around 300,000 clones, 75% to 90% seen once. Germline CDR1 is SQVTM and CDR2 is ANQGSEA. Trimming took off 7 bases at V and 5 bases at J, with 8 bases between the two ends. The CDR3 runs to 10 residues. This receptor was obtained from a woman aged 70-85 years with COVID-19, enrolled during active disease. The chain links TRBV29-1 to TRBJ1-1; D uncertain. Sequenced material: peripheral blood. The CDR3 sequence is CSGVRTEAFF. The CDR3 DNA sequence: TGCAGCGGCGTAAGAACTGAAGCTTTCTTT.